This TCR beta chain was recorded in a study of T cell responses to AZD1222 COVID-19 vaccine. Study outcomes and limitations: Across spike, vaccine-associated CD4 TCRs were found, dominant at 160-218 and 743-854. Breadth and depth of Spike-specific TCRs rose after two AZD1222 doses. There were mostly white British donors and more females than males, and clonal diversity was possibly underestimated. Among those given AZD1222, only six or seven were seropositive at baseline.

The CDR3 has 13 amino acids. V gave up 4 bases and J gave up 4 bases, with 9 bases separating them. Germline V gene data show CDR1 as MNHEY and CDR2 as SMNVEV (reference sequence). Measured with immunoSEQ multiplex PCR; TCRdb has only the in-frame clones, and not every one. The table has some 140,000 clones, approximately 93% seen once. A word on this clone: The antigen is not known.

The sequencing used peripheral blood, collected on day 0 of AZD1222 vaccination. V is TRBV27 and J is TRBJ2-3; D unresolved. This clonotype was obtained from an adult in good health. The CDR3 nucleotides are TGTGCCAGCAGTTACTCTCGGGCAGATACGCAGTATTTT. Translation gives CASSYSRADTQYF.